This note documents a single T cell receptor beta chain sequence. The CDR3 length is 16 residues. The junction had 10 bases not matched to a gene; V was cut back by 0 bases and J by 8 bases. Germline V lookup: CDR1 SGHNT, CDR2 YYREEE (reference sequence). The data were obtained in a study of blood T cell repertoires in COVID-19. Original processing methods: Estimation of nucleated cell counts relied on the amplification of reference gene primers. Assay used: immunoSEQ multiplex PCR; TCRdb lists only in-frame clones, some missing. That table supplies the V and J calls and clone size; D and trimming were determined from the DNA. The profile shows more than 85,000 clones, approximately 82% of them singletons.

What was sequenced was peripheral blood. The sequence derives from a man aged 60 to 75 with acute or convalescent COVID-19. V usage is TRBV5-4 and J usage is TRBJ2-1; TRBD2 matches at 8 bases. The DNA of the CDR3 is TGTGCCAGCAGCTTGGGTCGGGCGGGAGGTAGTTATGAGCAGTTCTTC. This translates into CASSLGRAGGSYEQFF.